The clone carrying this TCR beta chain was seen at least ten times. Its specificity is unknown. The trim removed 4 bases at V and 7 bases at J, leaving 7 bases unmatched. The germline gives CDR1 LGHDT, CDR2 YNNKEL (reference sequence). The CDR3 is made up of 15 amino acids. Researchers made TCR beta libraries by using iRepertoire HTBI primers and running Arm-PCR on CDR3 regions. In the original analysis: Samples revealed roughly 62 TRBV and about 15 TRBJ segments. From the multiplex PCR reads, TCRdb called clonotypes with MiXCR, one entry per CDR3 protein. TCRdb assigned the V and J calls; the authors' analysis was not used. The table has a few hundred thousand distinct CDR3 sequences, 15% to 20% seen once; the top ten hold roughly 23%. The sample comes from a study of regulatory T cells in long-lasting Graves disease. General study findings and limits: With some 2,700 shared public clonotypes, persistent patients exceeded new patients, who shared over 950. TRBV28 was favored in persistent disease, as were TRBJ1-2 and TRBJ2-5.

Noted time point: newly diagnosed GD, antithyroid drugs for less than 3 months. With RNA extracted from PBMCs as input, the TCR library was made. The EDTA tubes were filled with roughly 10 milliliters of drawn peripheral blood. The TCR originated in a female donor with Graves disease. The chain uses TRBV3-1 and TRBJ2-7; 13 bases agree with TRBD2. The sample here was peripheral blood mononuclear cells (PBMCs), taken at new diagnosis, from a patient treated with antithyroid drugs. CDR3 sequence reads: CASSPGTSGTSEQYF. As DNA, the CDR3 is TGTGCCAGCAGCCCTGGGACTAGCGGGACGTCGGAGCAGTACTTC.